Listed here are 21 T cell receptor beta chains from one sample, sequenced in a study of beta chain features in type 1 diabetes. Every isolated RNA sample was fully reverse transcribed, so sequencing captured expressed TCRB transcripts. TCRdb's table, derived via immunoSEQ multiplex PCR, lists solely in-frame clones and lacks some. There are some 300,000 clones in the sample; around 7.8% occur only once, and roughly 0.94% lies in the top ten. Material: central memory CD4+ T cells from blood. The receptors shown here come from a woman between 18 and 29 years old in good health.

This clone showed up many times. The V call is TRBV28, the J call TRBJ1-4; tentative D call: TRBD1 (5 bases). Trimming pared 3 bases from V and 0 bases from J, leaving 17 bases between. This CDR3 region has 18 residues. Germline CDR1 is MDHEN and CDR2 is SYDVKM. CDR3 in amino acids: CASSLSQGLMATNEKLFF. The CDR3, as DNA: TGTGCCAGCAGTTTGAGTCAGGGCTTGATGGCAACTAATGAAAAACTGTTTTTT. Together with reference TRBV28 and TRBJ1-4, the CDR3 gives the full variable domain: DVKVTQSSRYLVKRTGEKVFLECVQDMDHENMFWYRQDPGLGLRLIYFSYDVKMKEKGDIPEGYSVSREKKERFSLILESASTNQTSMYLCASSLSQGLMATNEKLFFGSGTQLSVL.

This clone showed up just a few times. The chain carries TRBV9 and TRBJ2-2; 7 nucleotides line up with TRBD2. The CDR3 loop spans 16 amino acids. Germline V lookup: CDR1 SGDLS, CDR2 YYNGEE. The ends lost 3 bases at V and 4 bases at J; junction bases unmatched: 9. This CDR3 is CASSAGLTSRTGELFF. In nucleotides, the CDR3 is TGTGCCAGCAGCGCCGGATTGACTAGCCGCACCGGGGAGCTGTTTTTT.

This chain connects TRBV6-8 to TRBJ2-7, with 13 bases identical to TRBD2. This CDR3 spans 19 amino acids. The V and J ends lost 6 bases and 2 bases, in that order; junction bases with no gene match: 16. The germline gives CDR1 MNHGY, CDR2 SAAAGT. CDR3 DNA: TGTGCCAGCAGAACAAAGACTAGCGGGGGGTCCAAAAGAGCCTACGAGCAGTACGTC. Protein sequence: CASRTKTSGGSKRAYEQYV.

This clone was observed many times. The chain has TRBV28 and TRBJ2-1; TRBD2 aligns across 9 bases. Trimming cost V 4 bases and J 3 bases; bases outside gene matches: 4. This CDR3 region has 15 residues. Germline CDR1 is MDHEN and CDR2 is SYDVKM. This chain's CDR3 is CASSSWTSVYNEQFF. Here the CDR3 DNA reads TGTGCCAGCAGTTCCTGGACTAGCGTCTACAATGAGCAGTTCTTC. Supplemented by reference TRBV28 and TRBJ2-1, the full variable domain reads DVKVTQSSRYLVKRTGEKVFLECVQDMDHENMFWYRQDPGLGLRLIYFSYDVKMKEKGDIPEGYSVSREKKERFSLILESASTNQTSMYLCASSSWTSVYNEQFFGPGTRLTVL.

This chain connects TRBV4-2 to TRBJ2-3, with D possibly being TRBD2 (6 bases). Germline V gene lookup returns CDR1 LGHNA and CDR2 YNFKEQ. The CDR3 sequence is 14 residues long. V lost 3 bases and J lost 2, with 9 bases in between. CDR3: CASSHSGDTDTQYF. The DNA of the CDR3 is TGTGCCAGCAGCCACTCGGGGGACACAGATACGCAGTATTTT.

The chain links TRBV6-1 to TRBJ1-5; D unresolved. CDR1 MNHNS and CDR2 SASEGT come from the germline V gene. The length of the CDR3 is 12 residues. V was trimmed by 6 bases and J by 0 bases, leaving 3 bases between them. The CDR3, as DNA: TGTGCCAGCAGAGATAGCAATCAGCCCCAGCATTTT. Translated: CASRDSNQPQHF.

This chain joins TRBV28 and TRBJ1-2; D uncertain. This CDR3 spans 12 amino acids. Germline V gene sequence: CDR1 MDHEN, CDR2 SYDVKM. Trimming cost V 7 bases and J 8 bases, with 14 bases left between them. The CDR3 loop is CASKGPGSGYTF. CDR3 nucleotide sequence: TGTGCCAGCAAAGGCCCCGGGTCCGGCTACACCTTC.

V and J are TRBV29-1 and TRBJ2-3; D is possibly TRBD2 (5 bases). The CDR3 totals 13 residues. From germline, CDR1 is SQVTM and CDR2 ANQGSEA. V lost 1 base and J 1 base, leaving 6 bases between the germline ends. DNA of the CDR3: TGCAGCGTTGAAGGTAGCGGCACAGATACGCAGTATTTT. Its translation: CSVEGSGTDTQYF.

V is TRBV9 and J is TRBJ2-3, with D possibly called TRBD1 or TRBD2 (5 bases each). Per germline, CDR1 SGDLS and CDR2 YYNGEE. V was shortened by 8 bases and J by 0 bases, with 16 bases between the two germline ends. The CDR3 is 15 residues long. CDR3 in DNA: TGTGCCAGTACACCGGGACCCCCTAGCACAGATACGCAGTATTTT. It specifies CASTPGPPSTDTQYF.

The chain is built from TRBV7-2 and TRBJ2-7; TRBD2 might be the D (5 bases). V was shortened by 2 bases and J by 3 bases, with 11 bases between the two germline ends. The V gene's germline CDR1 is SGHTA and CDR2 FQGNSA. The CDR3 covers 14 residues. The CDR3 spells CASSLSHGNYEQYF. In DNA, the CDR3 is TGTGCCAGCAGCTTATCTCACGGGAACTACGAGCAGTACTTC.

This sequence joins TRBV4-3 and TRBJ2-3; possibly TRBD1 for D (6 bases). The CDR3 has 17 residues. The germline V gene has CDR1 LGHNA and CDR2 YSLEER. V was pared by 0 bases and J by 1 base, with 14 bases between. In DNA form, the CDR3 reads TGCGCCAGCAGCCAAGAATGGACAGCGACGGGCACAGATACGCAGTATTTT. Residues: CASSQEWTATGTDTQYF.

This clone occurred a few times. The gene calls are TRBV18 and TRBJ1-1; D is uncertain. Between the trimmed V and J ends, which lost 3 bases and 1 base, there was a span of 9 bases. The CDR3 spans 14 residues. Germline CDR1 reads KGHSH; CDR2 reads LQKENI. CDR3 loop: CASSPIFQNTEAFF. CDR3 sequence (DNA): TGTGCCAGCTCACCTATTTTCCAGAACACTGAAGCTTTCTTT.

This clone occurred a few times. This chain's CDR3 is CASSRPNALAGADTQYF. The DNA of the CDR3 is TGTGCCAGCAGCCGTCCCAATGCCCTAGCGGGGGCAGATACGCAGTATTTT. The chain combines TRBV5-4 with TRBJ2-3, with 10 bases lining up with TRBD2. Germline assignment: CDR1 SGHNT and CDR2 YYREEE (reference sequence). V was clipped by 4 bases and J by 4 bases; unmatched bases: 12. This CDR3 has 17 residues.

This rearrangement joins TRBV5-1 to TRBJ2-6; 10 bases agree with TRBD1. V shed 4 bases, J shed 0 bases, and the junction held 7 bases outside the gene matches. The CDR3 has 18 amino acids. Germline V gives CDR1 SGHRS, CDR2 YFSETQ. CDR3 nucleotides: TGCGCCAGCAGCCCCCGGGACAGGGGAGGCTCTGGGGCCAACGTCCTGACTTTC. Protein: CASSPRDRGGSGANVLTF.

As for this clone: Other DNA sequences within the sample encode an identical CDR3. The chain links TRBV7-2 to TRBJ1-1; 9 nucleotides line up with TRBD1. CDR1 SGHTA and CDR2 FQGNSA come from the germline V gene. CDR3 length: 14 residues. V was clipped by 5 bases and J by 3 bases; unmatched bases: 4. The DNA of the CDR3 is TGTGCCAGCAGCAGGCGGGACAGGGACACTGAAGCTTTCTTT. This gives the protein CASSRRDRDTEAFF.

In its sample, this clone was seen a few times. V usage is TRBV7-2 and J usage is TRBJ2-2; D may match TRBD1 or TRBD2 (5 bases each). V was trimmed by 3 bases and J by 4 bases, leaving 9 bases between them. This CDR3 is 14 amino acids long. Germline CDR1 and CDR2: SGHTA and FQGNSA. CDR3 amino acids: CASSFQGVTGELFF. The CDR3 coding sequence is TGTGCCAGCAGCTTCCAGGGAGTCACCGGGGAGCTGTTTTTT.

The rearrangement uses TRBV4-1 and TRBJ1-4; a weak D match, TRBD1 (5 bases). This CDR3 is 16 amino acids long. V shed 3 bases and J shed 3 bases, with 14 bases lying between them. Per the germline V gene, CDR1 is MGHRA and CDR2 is YSYEKL. In nucleotides, the CDR3 is TGCGCCAGCAGCCAGGGACCGGGCCCGGCTAATGAAAAACTGTTTTTT. Its translation is CASSQGPGPANEKLFF.

The chain is built from TRBV7-3 and TRBJ2-1; TRBD2 agrees at 8 bases. V lost 5 bases to trimming and J lost 3 bases; unmatched junction nucleotides: 9. The CDR3 has 16 residues. Germline-derived CDR1 and CDR2 are SGHTA and FQGTGA. The CDR3 here is CASSIEQAGGYNEQFF. CDR3 sequence (DNA): TGTGCCAGCAGCATCGAGCAGGCGGGAGGCTACAATGAGCAGTTCTTC.

The V and J genes are TRBV9 and TRBJ1-1; D is possibly TRBD1 (5 bases). V lost 6 bases and J lost 0, with 12 bases in between. The CDR3 sequence is 14 residues long. The V gene's germline CDR1 is SGDLS and CDR2 YYNGEE. CDR3 amino acids: CASTSGLLNTEAFF. For the CDR3, the DNA is TGTGCCAGCACCTCGGGACTTTTGAACACTGAAGCTTTCTTT. Together with reference TRBV9 and TRBJ1-1, the CDR3 gives the full variable domain: DSGVTQTPKHLITATGQRVTLRCSPRSGDLSVYWYQQSLDQGLQFLIQYYNGEERAKGNILERFSAQQFPDLHSELNLSSLELGDSALYFCASTSGLLNTEAFFGQGTRLTVV.

This clone was seen only a few times. The rearrangement joins TRBV7-2 to TRBJ2-5, with D perhaps matching TRBD1 (6 bases). This CDR3 spans 14 amino acids. V lost 1 base and J lost 7, with 13 bases in between. CDR1 is SGHTA and CDR2 is FQGNSA in the germline V gene. CDR3 region: CASSLERGRGTQYF. The DNA for the CDR3 is TGTGCCAGCAGCTTAGAGAGGGGGAGAGGGACCCAGTACTTC.

This chain links TRBV6-5 with TRBJ2-5; D is ambiguous. Deletions cut 4 bases from V and 4 bases from J, with 13 bases between. Per germline, CDR1 MNHEY and CDR2 SVGAGI. The CDR3 runs 14 residues. In nucleotides, the CDR3 is TGTGCCAGCAGTTCTCCCGGGTTTTCAGAGACCCAGTACTTC. This gives the protein CASSSPGFSETQYF.